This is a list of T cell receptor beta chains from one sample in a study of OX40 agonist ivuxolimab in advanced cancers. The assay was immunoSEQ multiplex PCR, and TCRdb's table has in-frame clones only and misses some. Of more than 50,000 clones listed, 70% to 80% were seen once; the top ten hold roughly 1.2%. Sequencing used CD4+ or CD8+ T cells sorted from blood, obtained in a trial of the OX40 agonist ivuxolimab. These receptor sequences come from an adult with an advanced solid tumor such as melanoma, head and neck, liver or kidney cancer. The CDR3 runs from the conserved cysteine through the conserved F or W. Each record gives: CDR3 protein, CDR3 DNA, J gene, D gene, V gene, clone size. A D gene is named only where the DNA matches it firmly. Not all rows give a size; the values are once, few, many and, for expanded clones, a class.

cdr3_aa: CAWTVLGESYEQYF
cdr3_nt: TGTGCCTGGACTGTTCTCGGGGAGTCCTACGAGCAGTACTTC
j_call: TRBJ2-7
d_call: .
v_call: TRBV30
clone_size: .

cdr3_aa: CASSPFTSGRSDTQYF
cdr3_nt: TGCGCCAGCAGCCCCTTCACTAGCGGGAGGTCAGATACGCAGTATTTT
j_call: TRBJ2-3
d_call: TRBD2
v_call: TRBV5-1
clone_size: .

cdr3_aa: CASSEGARGNTIYF
cdr3_nt: TGTGCCAGCAGTGAAGGGGCCCGGGGAAACACCATATATTTT
j_call: TRBJ1-3
d_call: .
v_call: TRBV6-1
clone_size: .

cdr3_aa: CASGLAQVGEFF
cdr3_nt: TGTGCGTCCGGACTAGCACAGGTTGGGGAGTTCTTC
j_call: TRBJ2-1
d_call: TRBD2
v_call: TRBV28
clone_size: .

cdr3_aa: CASKGTGGSVVRTQYF
cdr3_nt: TGTGCCAGCAAGGGGACAGGGGGGTCCGTCGTGAGGACCCAGTACTTC
j_call: TRBJ2-5
d_call: TRBD1
v_call: TRBV6-6
clone_size: .

cdr3_aa: CASSRTADSNQPQHF
cdr3_nt: TGTGCCAGCTCACGGACAGCCGATAGCAATCAGCCCCAGCATTTT
j_call: TRBJ1-5
d_call: .
v_call: TRBV18
clone_size: .

cdr3_aa: CASSLARSSGANVLTF
cdr3_nt: TGTGCCAGCAGCTTAGCACGGAGCTCTGGGGCCAACGTCCTGACTTTC
j_call: TRBJ2-6
d_call: .
v_call: TRBV7-6
clone_size: once

cdr3_aa: CASTLFQGDQPQHF
cdr3_nt: TGTGCCAGCACCCTATTCCAGGGAGATCAGCCCCAGCATTTT
j_call: TRBJ1-5
d_call: .
v_call: TRBV2
clone_size: .

cdr3_aa: CASSSGQGTLVYEQYF
cdr3_nt: TGCGCCAGCAGCTCTGGACAGGGGACTTTGGTCTACGAGCAGTACTTC
j_call: TRBJ2-7
d_call: TRBD1
v_call: TRBV5-1
clone_size: .

cdr3_aa: CSVQPGLAPDTQYF
cdr3_nt: TGCAGCGTTCAGCCGGGACTAGCCCCAGATACGCAGTATTTT
j_call: TRBJ2-3
d_call: TRBD2
v_call: TRBV29-1
clone_size: .

cdr3_aa: CASSLAGMGEQYF
cdr3_nt: TGTGCCAGCAGCTTAGCCGGGATGGGAGAGCAGTACTTC
j_call: TRBJ2-5
d_call: .
v_call: TRBV7-9
clone_size: .

cdr3_aa: CASSPLQASDSYNSPLHF
cdr3_nt: TGTGCCAGCTCACCATTGCAGGCCAGCGACTCCTATAATTCACCCCTCCACTTT
j_call: TRBJ1-6
d_call: .
v_call: TRBV18
clone_size: once

cdr3_aa: CASSQTSQGRETQYF
cdr3_nt: TGTGCCAGCAGCCAAACATCGCAGGGTAGGGAGACCCAGTACTTC
j_call: TRBJ2-5
d_call: .
v_call: TRBV28
clone_size: .

cdr3_aa: CASSTDYAQETQYF
cdr3_nt: TGTGCCAGTAGCACTGACTACGCTCAAGAGACCCAGTACTTC
j_call: TRBJ2-5
d_call: .
v_call: TRBV19
clone_size: few

cdr3_aa: CASSQRIDNYGYTF
cdr3_nt: TGCGCCAGCAGCCAACGTATAGATAACTATGGCTACACCTTC
j_call: TRBJ1-2
d_call: .
v_call: TRBV4-1
clone_size: .

cdr3_aa: CARSHGWILSYNSPLHF
cdr3_nt: TGTGCCAGAAGCCACGGGTGGATCCTCTCCTATAATTCACCCCTCCACTTT
j_call: TRBJ1-6
d_call: .
v_call: TRBV5-3
clone_size: once

cdr3_aa: CASSEARASDNTGELFF
cdr3_nt: TGTGCCAGCAGTGAAGCGCGGGCTAGCGATAACACCGGGGAGCTGTTTTTT
j_call: TRBJ2-2
d_call: .
v_call: TRBV25-1
clone_size: .

cdr3_aa: CASRAQDREQPQHF
cdr3_nt: TGTGCCAGCAGGGCTCAGGATAGGGAGCAGCCCCAGCATTTT
j_call: TRBJ1-5
d_call: .
v_call: TRBV28
clone_size: .

cdr3_aa: CASSLGTEETQYF
cdr3_nt: TGTGCCAGCAGCTTGGGTACAGAAGAGACCCAGTACTTC
j_call: TRBJ2-5
d_call: .
v_call: TRBV5-4
clone_size: .

cdr3_aa: CASSNRPSGELFF
cdr3_nt: TGTGCCAGCAGCAATAGACCAAGCGGGGAGCTGTTTTTT
j_call: TRBJ2-2
d_call: .
v_call: TRBV7-6
clone_size: .

cdr3_aa: CASTNPHSRKAFF
cdr3_nt: TGTGCCAGTACCAATCCCCACAGCCGTAAAGCTTTCTTT
j_call: TRBJ1-1
d_call: .
v_call: TRBV19
clone_size: .

cdr3_aa: CASSIRQGAGELFF
cdr3_nt: TGTGCCAGTAGTATTCGACAGGGGGCCGGGGAGCTGTTTTTT
j_call: TRBJ2-2
d_call: TRBD1
v_call: TRBV19
clone_size: once

cdr3_aa: CASTRDSVNSPLHF
cdr3_nt: TGTGCCAGCACAAGGGACAGCGTTAATTCACCCCTCCACTTT
j_call: TRBJ1-6
d_call: TRBD1
v_call: TRBV2
clone_size: .

cdr3_aa: CASSLAGESYNEQFF
cdr3_nt: TGCGCCAGCAGCTTGGCGGGAGAGTCCTACAATGAGCAGTTCTTC
j_call: TRBJ2-1
d_call: .
v_call: TRBV5-1
clone_size: once

cdr3_aa: CASTPRSSVIVYEQYF
cdr3_nt: TGTGCCAGCACCCCCCGGTCTAGCGTGATAGTCTACGAGCAGTACTTC
j_call: TRBJ2-7
d_call: .
v_call: TRBV7-2
clone_size: .

cdr3_aa: CASSRLAGGVGELFF
cdr3_nt: TGTGCCAGCAGCCGACTAGCGGGAGGGGTCGGGGAGCTGTTTTTT
j_call: TRBJ2-2
d_call: TRBD2
v_call: TRBV7-3
clone_size: .

cdr3_aa: CASSQVLRSSNEQFF
cdr3_nt: TGCGCCAGCAGCCAAGTCTTGCGAAGTTCAAATGAGCAGTTCTTC
j_call: TRBJ2-1
d_call: .
v_call: TRBV4-1
clone_size: .

cdr3_aa: CASRTSGNSYEQYF
cdr3_nt: TGCGCCAGCAGAACTAGCGGAAACTCCTACGAGCAGTACTTC
j_call: TRBJ2-7
d_call: TRBD2
v_call: TRBV5-1
clone_size: .

cdr3_aa: CASNRQGYEKLFF
cdr3_nt: TGTGCCAGTAATCGACAGGGGTATGAAAAACTGTTTTTT
j_call: TRBJ1-4
d_call: TRBD1
v_call: TRBV19
clone_size: few

cdr3_aa: CASSPQGSYEQYF
cdr3_nt: TGTGCCAGTAGTCCCCAGGGGAGCTACGAGCAGTACTTC
j_call: TRBJ2-7
d_call: .
v_call: TRBV19
clone_size: .

cdr3_aa: CASSSRGRGPGEGPVHEQYF
cdr3_nt: TGCGCCAGCAGCTCGCGCGGGCGAGGGCCGGGGGAGGGCCCTGTCCACGAGCAGTACTTC
j_call: TRBJ2-7
d_call: TRBD2
v_call: TRBV5-1
clone_size: .

cdr3_aa: CASSHPELGRRRETQYF
cdr3_nt: TGTGCCAGCAGCCACCCCGAGTTGGGGCGGCGGAGAGAGACCCAGTACTTC
j_call: TRBJ2-5
d_call: .
v_call: TRBV14
clone_size: .

cdr3_aa: CASSEALGQETQYF
cdr3_nt: TGTGCCAGCAGTGAAGCACTAGGACAAGAGACCCAGTACTTC
j_call: TRBJ2-5
d_call: .
v_call: TRBV6-1
clone_size: .

cdr3_aa: CASSLFVGYEQYF
cdr3_nt: TGTGCCAGCAGCTTATTTGTAGGCTACGAGCAGTACTTC
j_call: TRBJ2-7
d_call: .
v_call: TRBV7-2
clone_size: .

cdr3_aa: CATSQQGGINTEAFF
cdr3_nt: TGTGCCACCAGCCAACAGGGGGGCATTAACACTGAAGCTTTCTTT
j_call: TRBJ1-1
d_call: TRBD1
v_call: TRBV15
clone_size: .

cdr3_aa: CASSVRDRDRGTQYF
cdr3_nt: TGTGCCAGCAGCGTCCGGGACAGGGACAGGGGGACCCAGTACTTC
j_call: TRBJ2-5
d_call: TRBD1
v_call: TRBV7-8
clone_size: .

cdr3_aa: CASSPGTGPPDTQYF
cdr3_nt: TGCGCCAGCAGCCCTGGGACAGGGCCGCCAGATACGCAGTATTTT
j_call: TRBJ2-3
d_call: TRBD1
v_call: TRBV5-1
clone_size: .

cdr3_aa: CASSQAMLAGLTDTQYF
cdr3_nt: TGCGCCAGCAGCCAAGCAATGCTAGCGGGACTCACAGATACGCAGTATTTT
j_call: TRBJ2-3
d_call: TRBD2
v_call: TRBV4-1
clone_size: .

cdr3_aa: CASSLGGTSGVSETQYF
cdr3_nt: TGCGCCAGCAGCTTGGGGGGGACTAGCGGGGTCTCAGAGACCCAGTACTTC
j_call: TRBJ2-5
d_call: TRBD2
v_call: TRBV5-1
clone_size: .

cdr3_aa: CASSLEGIRETQYF
cdr3_nt: TGTGCCAGCAGCTTAGAGGGTATAAGAGAGACCCAGTACTTC
j_call: TRBJ2-5
d_call: .
v_call: TRBV11-2
clone_size: .

cdr3_aa: CASGGGMEYNEQFF
cdr3_nt: TGTGCCAGCGGTGGAGGGATGGAGTACAATGAGCAGTTCTTC
j_call: TRBJ2-1
d_call: .
v_call: TRBV6-1
clone_size: .

cdr3_aa: CASNRRTGLTDTQYF
cdr3_nt: TGTGCCAGCAATAGACGGACGGGACTCACAGATACGCAGTATTTT
j_call: TRBJ2-3
d_call: .
v_call: TRBV2
clone_size: .

cdr3_aa: CASSGDRVSLNGYTF
cdr3_nt: TGTGCCAGCAGTGGTGACAGGGTCTCATTGAATGGCTACACCTTC
j_call: TRBJ1-2
d_call: TRBD1
v_call: TRBV6-1
clone_size: .

cdr3_aa: CASSPDGGAPSYEQYF
cdr3_nt: TGTGCCAGCAGCCCCGACGGGGGGGCCCCCTCCTACGAGCAGTACTTC
j_call: TRBJ2-7
d_call: TRBD2
v_call: TRBV5-6
clone_size: .

cdr3_aa: CASSQDGDSYQETQYF
cdr3_nt: TGTGCCAGCAGCCAAGATGGAGACAGCTACCAAGAGACCCAGTACTTC
j_call: TRBJ2-5
d_call: .
v_call: TRBV4-2
clone_size: .

cdr3_aa: CASKRGYGYTF
cdr3_nt: TGTGCCAGTAAACGGGGCTATGGCTACACCTTC
j_call: TRBJ1-2
d_call: .
v_call: TRBV19
clone_size: .

cdr3_aa: CASFGRYTEAFF
cdr3_nt: TGTGCCAGCTTCGGTAGGTATACTGAAGCTTTCTTT
j_call: TRBJ1-1
d_call: .
v_call: TRBV6-5
clone_size: .

cdr3_aa: CAWRGGGTEAFF
cdr3_nt: TGTGCCTGGAGGGGGGGAGGCACTGAAGCTTTCTTT
j_call: TRBJ1-1
d_call: .
v_call: TRBV30
clone_size: few

cdr3_aa: CASSPGKRWERHEQYF
cdr3_nt: TGTGCCAGCAGCCCCGGGAAACGTTGGGAGCGGCACGAGCAGTACTTC
j_call: TRBJ2-7
d_call: .
v_call: TRBV7-9
clone_size: .

cdr3_aa: CASRLAGVEGNQPQHF
cdr3_nt: TGTGCCAGCAGGTTGGCTGGGGTAGAGGGCAATCAGCCCCAGCATTTT
j_call: TRBJ1-5
d_call: .
v_call: TRBV7-8
clone_size: .

cdr3_aa: CASSPSRGPRWEKETQYF
cdr3_nt: TGCGCCAGCAGCCCCTCTCGAGGACCGAGGTGGGAAAAAGAGACCCAGTACTTC
j_call: TRBJ2-5
d_call: .
v_call: TRBV10-1
clone_size: .

cdr3_aa: CASSLSAGGTYNEQFF
cdr3_nt: TGTGCCAGCAGTTTATCCGCGGGAGGTACTTACAATGAGCAGTTCTTC
j_call: TRBJ2-1
d_call: TRBD2
v_call: TRBV28
clone_size: .

cdr3_aa: CASREGTKNYGYTF
cdr3_nt: TGTGCCAGCAGGGAAGGGACCAAAAACTATGGCTACACCTTC
j_call: TRBJ1-2
d_call: .
v_call: TRBV6-1
clone_size: .

cdr3_aa: CASSRGTDAYEQYF
cdr3_nt: TGTGCCAGCAGTCGCGGGACTGATGCCTACGAGCAGTACTTC
j_call: TRBJ2-7
d_call: .
v_call: TRBV6-6
clone_size: .